Sequencing of this T cell receptor (beta chain) was carried out in a study of post-analysis software for immune sequencing data. The study, taken as a whole, reports: In patients, five TRBV segments were more frequent than in controls, with TRBV5-6, TRBV5-1 and TRBV20-1 among them.

Unique-molecular-identifier-tagged TCR beta cDNA libraries were used. MiXCR, applied by TCRdb to the PCR reads, yields one record per CDR3 protein. The sample has 800,000 to 950,000 distinct CDR3 sequences, about 50% seen once. From germline, CDR1 is DFQATT and CDR2 SNEGSKA (reference sequence). The CDR3 spans 14 residues. V gave up 3 bases and J gave up 4 bases, with 14 bases separating them. To note about this clonotype: Its matching antigen is unknown.

This chain connects TRBV20-1 to TRBJ2-3, with D maybe TRBD1 (5 bases). The sample was blood. The TCR sequence derives from a girl aged 5-17 years with multiple sclerosis. CDR3 amino acids: CSASAGPRPDTQYF. The CDR3 DNA reads as TGCAGTGCTAGTGCAGGGCCTCGACCAGATACGCAGTATTTT.